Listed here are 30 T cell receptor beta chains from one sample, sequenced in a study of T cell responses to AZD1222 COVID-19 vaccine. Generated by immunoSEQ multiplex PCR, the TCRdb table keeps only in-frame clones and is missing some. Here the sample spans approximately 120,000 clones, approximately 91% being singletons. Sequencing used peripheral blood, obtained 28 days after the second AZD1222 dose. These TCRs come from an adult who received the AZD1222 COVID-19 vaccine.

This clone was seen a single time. The CDR3 region is CASGSTVSRDIYTEAFF. CDR3 coding DNA: TGTGCTAGTGGTTCTACCGTTTCCAGGGACATCTACACTGAAGCTTTCTTT. This chain connects TRBV12-5 to TRBJ1-1; weak D call: TRBD1 (6 bases). With 4 bases removed from V and 3 bases from J, the gap between germline ends came to 21 bases. Germline lookup yields CDR1 LGHNT and CDR2 FRNRAP. There are 17 residues in the CDR3.

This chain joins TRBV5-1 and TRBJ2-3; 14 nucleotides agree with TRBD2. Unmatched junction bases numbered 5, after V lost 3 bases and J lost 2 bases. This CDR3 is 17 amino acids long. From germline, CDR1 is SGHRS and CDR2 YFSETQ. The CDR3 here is CASSSGLAGGFTDTQYF. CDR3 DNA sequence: TGCGCCAGCAGCTCTGGACTAGCGGGAGGTTTCACAGATACGCAGTATTTT.

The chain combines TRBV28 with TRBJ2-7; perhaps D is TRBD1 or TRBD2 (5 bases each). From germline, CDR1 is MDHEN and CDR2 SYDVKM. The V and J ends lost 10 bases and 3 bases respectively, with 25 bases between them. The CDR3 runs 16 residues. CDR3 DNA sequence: TGTGCCATCACTCCATCGCCGGGACGGTTAAACTACGAGCAGTACTTC. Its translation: CAITPSPGRLNYEQYF.

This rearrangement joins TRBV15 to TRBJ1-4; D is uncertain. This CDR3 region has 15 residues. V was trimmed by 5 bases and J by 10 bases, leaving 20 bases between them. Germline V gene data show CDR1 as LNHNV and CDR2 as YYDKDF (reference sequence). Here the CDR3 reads CATSLYPHVGRKLFF. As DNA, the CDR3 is TGTGCCACCAGCTTATATCCCCATGTTGGACGAAAACTGTTTTTT.

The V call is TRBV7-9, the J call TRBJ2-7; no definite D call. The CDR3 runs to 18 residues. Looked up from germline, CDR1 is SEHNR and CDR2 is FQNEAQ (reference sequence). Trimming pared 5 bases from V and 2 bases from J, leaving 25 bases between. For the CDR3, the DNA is TGTGCCAGCAGCCCCCCCCAGAGAAGGGCAGGATCCACCTACGAGCAGTACTTC. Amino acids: CASSPPQRRAGSTYEQYF.

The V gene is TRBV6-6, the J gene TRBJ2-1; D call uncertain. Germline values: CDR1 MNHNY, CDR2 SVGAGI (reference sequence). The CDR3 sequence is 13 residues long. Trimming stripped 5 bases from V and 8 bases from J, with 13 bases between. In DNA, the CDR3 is TGTGCCAGCAGTCCCTTTCGGCTCGATGAGCAGTTCTTC. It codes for CASSPFRLDEQFF.

CDR3 in amino acids: CASGSNTEAFF. The CDR3 nucleotides read TGTGCCAGCGGGTCGAACACTGAAGCTTTCTTT. This chain links TRBV6-5 with TRBJ1-1; D is unresolved. From germline, CDR1 is MNHEY and CDR2 SVGAGI. The CDR3 extends over 11 amino acids. V was pared by 8 bases and J by 1 base, with 5 bases between.

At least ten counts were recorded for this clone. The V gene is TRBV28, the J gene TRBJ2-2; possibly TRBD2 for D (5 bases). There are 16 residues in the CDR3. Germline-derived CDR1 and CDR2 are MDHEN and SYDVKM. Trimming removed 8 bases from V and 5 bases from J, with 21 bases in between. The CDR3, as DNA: TGTGCCAGCTGCCTGAATGAGGGCAGATGGACCGGGGAGCTGTTTTTT. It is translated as CASCLNEGRWTGELFF.

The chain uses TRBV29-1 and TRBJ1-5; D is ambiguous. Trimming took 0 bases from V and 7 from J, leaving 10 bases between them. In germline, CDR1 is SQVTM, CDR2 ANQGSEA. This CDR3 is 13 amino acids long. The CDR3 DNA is TGCAGCGTTGAAGAGGGCGGCGGGCAGCCCCAGCATTTT. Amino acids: CSVEEGGGQPQHF.

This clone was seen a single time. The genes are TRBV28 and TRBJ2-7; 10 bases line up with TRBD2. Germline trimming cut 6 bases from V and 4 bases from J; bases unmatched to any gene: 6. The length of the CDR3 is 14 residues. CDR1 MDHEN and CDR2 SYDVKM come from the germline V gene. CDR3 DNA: TGTGCCAGCAGGGTAGCGGGAGGATCTTACGAGCAGTACTTC. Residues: CASRVAGGSYEQYF.

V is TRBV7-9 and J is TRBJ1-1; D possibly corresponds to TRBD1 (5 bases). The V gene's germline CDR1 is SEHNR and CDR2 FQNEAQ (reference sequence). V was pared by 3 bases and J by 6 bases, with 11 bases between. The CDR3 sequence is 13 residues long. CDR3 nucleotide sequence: TGTGCCAGCAGCTTGACGGGGGTCGCTGAAGCTTTCTTT. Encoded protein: CASSLTGVAEAFF.

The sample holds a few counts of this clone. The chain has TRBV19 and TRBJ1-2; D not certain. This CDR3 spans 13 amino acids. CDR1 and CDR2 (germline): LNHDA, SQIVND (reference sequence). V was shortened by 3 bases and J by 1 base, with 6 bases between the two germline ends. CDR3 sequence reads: CASSIPSNYGYTF. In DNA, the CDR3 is TGTGCCAGTAGTATTCCGAGTAACTATGGCTACACCTTC.

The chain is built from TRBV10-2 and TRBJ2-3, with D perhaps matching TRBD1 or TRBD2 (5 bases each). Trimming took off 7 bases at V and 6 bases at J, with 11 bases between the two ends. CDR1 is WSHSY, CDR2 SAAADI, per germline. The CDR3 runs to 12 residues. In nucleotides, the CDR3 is TGCGCCAGCACAGGCAGGGAGGATACGCAGTATTTT. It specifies CASTGREDTQYF.

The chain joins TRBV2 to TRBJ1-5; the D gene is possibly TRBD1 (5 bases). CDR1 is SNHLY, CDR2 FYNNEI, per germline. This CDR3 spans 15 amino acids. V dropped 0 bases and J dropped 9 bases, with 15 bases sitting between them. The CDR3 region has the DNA TGTGCCAGCAGTGAAGCGTGGGGGGGTCCGGGGCCCCAGCATTTT. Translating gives CASSEAWGGPGPQHF.

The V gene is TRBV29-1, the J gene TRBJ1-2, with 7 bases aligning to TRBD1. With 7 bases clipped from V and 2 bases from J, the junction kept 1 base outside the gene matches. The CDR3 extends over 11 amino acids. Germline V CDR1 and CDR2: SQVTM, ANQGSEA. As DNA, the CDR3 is TGCAGCGCGGGACAGAACTATGGCTACACCTTC. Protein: CSAGQNYGYTF.

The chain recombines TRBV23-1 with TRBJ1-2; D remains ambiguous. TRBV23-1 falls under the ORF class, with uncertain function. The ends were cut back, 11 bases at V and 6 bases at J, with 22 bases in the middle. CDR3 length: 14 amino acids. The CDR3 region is CAPWASPVVDGYTF. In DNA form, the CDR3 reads TGCGCCCCATGGGCGTCACCGGTAGTGGATGGCTACACCTTC.

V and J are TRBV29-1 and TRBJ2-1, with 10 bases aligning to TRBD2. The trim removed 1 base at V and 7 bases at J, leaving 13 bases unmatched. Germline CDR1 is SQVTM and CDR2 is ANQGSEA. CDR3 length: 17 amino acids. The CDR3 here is CSVEAPPGLAGVNEQFF. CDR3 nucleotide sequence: TGCAGCGTTGAAGCCCCCCCGGGGCTAGCGGGAGTTAATGAGCAGTTCTTC.

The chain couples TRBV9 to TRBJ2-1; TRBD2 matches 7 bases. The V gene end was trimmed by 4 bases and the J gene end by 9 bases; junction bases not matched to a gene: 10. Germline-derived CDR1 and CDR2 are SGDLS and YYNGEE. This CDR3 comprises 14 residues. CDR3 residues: CASSTQTSSGEQFF. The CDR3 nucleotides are TGTGCCAGCAGCACCCAGACTAGCTCCGGTGAGCAGTTCTTC. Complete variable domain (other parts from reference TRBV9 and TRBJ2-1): DSGVTQTPKHLITATGQRVTLRCSPRSGDLSVYWYQQSLDQGLQFLIQYYNGEERAKGNILERFSAQQFPDLHSELNLSSLELGDSALYFCASSTQTSSGEQFFGPGTRLTVL.

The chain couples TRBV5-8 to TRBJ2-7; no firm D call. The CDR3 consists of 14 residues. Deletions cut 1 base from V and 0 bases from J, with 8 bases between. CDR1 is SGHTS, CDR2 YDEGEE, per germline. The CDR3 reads CASSLTSSSYEQYF. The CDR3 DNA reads TGTGCCAGCAGCTTGACCTCGTCCTCCTACGAGCAGTACTTC. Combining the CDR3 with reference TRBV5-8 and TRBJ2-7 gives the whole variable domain EAGVTQSPTHLIKTRGQQATLRCSPISGHTSVYWYQQALGLGLQFLLWYDEGEERNRGNFPPRFSGRQFPNYSSELNVNALELEDSALYLCASSLTSSSYEQYFGPGTRLTVT.

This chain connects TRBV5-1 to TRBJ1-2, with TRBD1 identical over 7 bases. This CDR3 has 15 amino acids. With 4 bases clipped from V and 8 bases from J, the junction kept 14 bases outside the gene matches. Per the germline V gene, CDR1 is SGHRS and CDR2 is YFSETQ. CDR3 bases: TGCGCCAGCAGCCCAGCGACAGGGATATTTTGGGGCTACACCTTC. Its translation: CASSPATGIFWGYTF.

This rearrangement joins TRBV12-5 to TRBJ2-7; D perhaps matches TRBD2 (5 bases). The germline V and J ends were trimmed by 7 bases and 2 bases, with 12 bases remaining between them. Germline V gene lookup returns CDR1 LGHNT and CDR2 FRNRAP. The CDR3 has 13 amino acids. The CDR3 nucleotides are TGTGCTAGTGCCCAGTCCGGGACCTACGAGCAGTACTTC. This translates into CASAQSGTYEQYF.

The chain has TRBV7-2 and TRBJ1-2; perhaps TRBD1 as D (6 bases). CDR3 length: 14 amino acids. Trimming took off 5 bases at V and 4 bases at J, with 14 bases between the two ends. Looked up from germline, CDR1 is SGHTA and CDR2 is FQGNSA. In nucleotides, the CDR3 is TGTGCCAGCAGCCCAGACAGGACCGTCTATGGCTACACCTTC. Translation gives CASSPDRTVYGYTF.

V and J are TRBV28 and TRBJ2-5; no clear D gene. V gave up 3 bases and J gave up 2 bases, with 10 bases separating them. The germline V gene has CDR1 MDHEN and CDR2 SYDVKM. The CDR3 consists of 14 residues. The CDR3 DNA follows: TGTGCCAGCAGTTTCATGGGCGTACAAGAGACCCAGTACTTC. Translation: CASSFMGVQETQYF.

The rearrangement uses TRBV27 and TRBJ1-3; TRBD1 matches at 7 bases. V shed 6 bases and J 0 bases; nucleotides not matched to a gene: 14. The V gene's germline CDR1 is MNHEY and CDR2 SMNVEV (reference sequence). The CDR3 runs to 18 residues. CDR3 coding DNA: TGTGCCAGCAGCACGTGGTCAGGGAGGGGGCACTCTGGAAACACCATATATTTT. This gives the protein CASSTWSGRGHSGNTIYF.

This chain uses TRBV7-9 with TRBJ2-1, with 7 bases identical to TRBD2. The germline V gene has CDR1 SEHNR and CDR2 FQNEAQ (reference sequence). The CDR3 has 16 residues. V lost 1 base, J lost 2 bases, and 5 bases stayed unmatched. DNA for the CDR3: TGTGCCAGCAGCTTAGATCGCGGGGGACCCTACAATGAGCAGTTCTTC. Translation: CASSLDRGGPYNEQFF.

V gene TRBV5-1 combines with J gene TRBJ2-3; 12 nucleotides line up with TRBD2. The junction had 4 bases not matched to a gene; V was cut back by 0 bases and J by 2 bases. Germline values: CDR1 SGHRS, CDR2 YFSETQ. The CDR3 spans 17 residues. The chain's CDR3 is CASSLVTSGGYTDTQYF. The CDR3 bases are TGCGCCAGCAGCTTGGTCACTAGCGGGGGGTACACAGATACGCAGTATTTT.

The CDR3 region is CASSLKGAPYGYTF. The CDR3 nucleotides are TGTGCCAGCAGTTTAAAAGGGGCGCCCTATGGCTACACCTTC. The rearrangement joins TRBV27 to TRBJ1-2; the D gene is possibly TRBD1 (5 bases). This CDR3 is 14 amino acids long. Trimming took off 2 bases at V and 4 bases at J, with 11 bases between the two ends. CDR1 is MNHEY and CDR2 is SMNVEV in the germline V gene (reference sequence).

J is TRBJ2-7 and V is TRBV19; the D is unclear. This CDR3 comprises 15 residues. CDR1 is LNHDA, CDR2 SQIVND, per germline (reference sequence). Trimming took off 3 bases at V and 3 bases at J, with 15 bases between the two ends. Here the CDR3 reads CASSIGDQRYYEQYF. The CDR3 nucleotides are TGTGCCAGTAGTATCGGTGATCAGAGGTACTACGAGCAGTACTTC.

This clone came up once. This CDR3 reads CASTMGQGPNQPQHF. CDR3 DNA: TGTGCCAGCACCATGGGACAGGGGCCAAATCAGCCCCAGCATTTT. The rearrangement links TRBV6-5 to TRBJ1-5, with 10 bases fitting TRBD1. V dropped 7 bases and J dropped 4; count of bases not matched to a gene: 7. Germline CDR1 reads MNHEY; CDR2 reads SVGAGI. The CDR3 runs 15 residues.

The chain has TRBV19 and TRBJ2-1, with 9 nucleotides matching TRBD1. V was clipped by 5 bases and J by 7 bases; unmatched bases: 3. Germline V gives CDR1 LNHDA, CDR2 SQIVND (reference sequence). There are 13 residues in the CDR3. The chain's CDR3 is CASSSGQGNEQFF. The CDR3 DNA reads TGTGCCAGTAGTTCCGGACAGGGGAATGAGCAGTTCTTC.